The 30 T cell receptor beta chains reported below all come from one sample, sequenced in a study of Graves' ophthalmopathy and Graves' hyperthyroidism. RNA transcripts were the source from which TCR beta CDR3 regions were amplified. The first round was an RT-PCR with HTBI primers, and the second round was a multiplex PCR. In TCRdb, the multiplex PCR reads were re-called with MiXCR into one record per CDR3 protein. Of almost 750,000 distinct CDR3 sequences in the sample, roughly 41% were seen once. The sequencing sample was made of peripheral blood. The source of these receptors is an adult man with Graves' ophthalmopathy.

This clonotype was counted a few times. Because it lacks the conserved phenylalanine or tryptophan at the end, this CDR3 is likely a read error. The DNA is left out, because the CDR3 cannot be placed on it with certainty; the CDR3 is given as TCRdb lists it. The chain couples TRBV7-2 to TRBJ2-6; the listed D gene, TRBD2, was not tested against the DNA. A total of 9 residues make up the CDR3, ends included. Germline values: CDR1 SGHTA, CDR2 FQGNSA. CDR3 residues: CASSLALAS.

This clonotype was detected many times. The chain has TRBV5-1 and TRBJ1-4; tentatively, D is TRBD1 (6 bases). CDR1 is SGHRS, CDR2 YFSETQ, per germline. The V gene lost 4 bases and the J gene lost 8 bases, with 15 bases spanning the gap. CDR3 length equals 14 residues. The CDR3 loop is CASSPSLRGEKLFF. The DNA of the CDR3 is TGCGCCAGCAGCCCGTCGTTAAGGGGGGAAAAACTGTTTTTT.

A few counts support this clonotype. The chain is built from TRBV20-1 and TRBJ2-7; TRBD1 agrees at 7 bases. The CDR3 is 12 amino acids. Germline assignment: CDR1 DFQATT and CDR2 SNEGSKA (reference sequence). The V and J ends lost 6 bases and 7 bases, in that order; junction bases with no gene match: 9. CDR3 loop: CSAPDRSGEQYF. DNA for the CDR3: TGCAGTGCCCCGGACAGGTCGGGGGAGCAGTACTTC.

Notes on this clonotype: The germline gene is not matched at one end of the junction; a read error may be the cause. The V gene is TRBV10-3, the J gene TRBJ1-1, with 9 nucleotides matching TRBD1. Per germline, CDR1 ENHRY and CDR2 SYGVKD. CDR3 length equals 17 residues. The CDR3 sequence is CASSYGRWGTGFGEAFF. CDR3 in DNA: TGTGCCAGCAGTTACGGGCGATGGGGGACAGGGTTCGGTGAAGCTTTCTTT.

This clonotype showed up just once. Here the CDR3 DNA reads TGTGCCAGCAACGGCATGGGGTCTGACTACGAGCAGCCCCAGCATTTT. This gives the protein CASNGMGSDYEQPQHF. The V call is TRBV6-5, the J call TRBJ1-5; D is unresolved. The CDR3 has 16 amino acids. CDR1 is MNHEY, CDR2 SVGAGI, per germline. The V end lost 7 bases, the J end lost 7 bases, and 23 bases lay between the germline ends.

This chain connects TRBV9 to TRBJ1-1, with a weak D call TRBD1 (6 bases). This CDR3 is built from 14 residues. The germline CDR1 and CDR2 sequences are SGDLS and YYNGEE. V shed 4 bases and J shed 7 bases, with 17 bases lying between them. The CDR3 loop is CASSSARGFGEAFF. CDR3 nucleotides: TGTGCCAGCAGCTCAGCCAGGGGTTTCGGTGAAGCTTTCTTT.

For this clonotype: Sequence at one end of the junction differs from germline and may be a read error. V usage is TRBV10-3 and J usage is TRBJ1-6; tentatively, D is TRBD1 (5 bases). The CDR3 has 16 amino acids. Germline CDR1 and CDR2: ENHRY and SYGVKD. The CDR3 nucleotides are TGTGCCAGCAGTTGGGGGAGACCGACTAATAATTCACCCCTCCACTTT. It is translated as CASSWGRPTNNSPLHF.

This clonotype was seen a few times. V gene TRBV6-6 combines with J gene TRBJ2-7; D possibly corresponds to TRBD1 (6 bases). Germline values: CDR1 MNHNY, CDR2 SVGAGI (reference sequence). The CDR3 spans 15 residues. Deletions cut 2 bases from V and 2 bases from J, with 13 bases between. Here the CDR3 reads CASSYLGQYPYEQYF. CDR3 bases: TGTGCCAGCAGTTACCTCGGACAGTATCCCTACGAGCAGTACTTC.

The chain is built from TRBV29-1 and TRBJ2-5; 9 bases are a match to TRBD1. The trim removed 0 bases at V and 0 bases at J, leaving 2 bases unmatched. The CDR3 is made up of 15 amino acids. CDR1 is SQVTM, CDR2 ANQGSEA, per germline. The CDR3 DNA reads as TGCAGCGTTGAAGAGACAGGGGGGTACCAAGAGACCCAGTACTTC. Translated: CSVEETGGYQETQYF.

This clonotype was found many times. The V and J genes are TRBV7-9 and TRBJ1-2; D call uncertain. The germline CDR1 and CDR2 sequences are SEHNR and FQNEAQ (reference sequence). CDR3 length: 13 residues. Trimming shortened V by 1 base and J by 4 bases, and 7 bases separated the two germline ends. The CDR3 nucleotides read TGTGCCAGCAGCTTAGACAGTACCTATGGCTACACCTTC. This gives the protein CASSLDSTYGYTF.

V and J are TRBV20-1 and TRBJ1-6; D call uncertain. This CDR3 has 15 residues. V lost 3 bases to trimming and J lost 5 bases, with 14 bases between them. Germline CDR1 is DFQATT and CDR2 is SNEGSKA (reference sequence). The CDR3 region is CSASARTVNNSPLHF. In DNA, the CDR3 is TGCAGTGCTAGCGCCCGGACCGTAAATAATTCACCCCTCCACTTT.

This rearrangement joins TRBV24-1 to TRBJ1-5; tentatively, D is TRBD1 (5 bases). With 11 bases removed from V and 0 bases from J, the gap between germline ends came to 22 bases. The CDR3 is 17 amino acids. Germline V lookup: CDR1 KGHDR, CDR2 SFDVKD. CDR3 region: CASSSGRSLYSNQPQHF. In DNA, the CDR3 is TGTGCCAGCTCCTCGGGACGGTCTCTTTATAGCAATCAGCCCCAGCATTTT.

This clonotype was detected a few times. The chain is built from TRBV9 and TRBJ2-7; D might be TRBD2 (5 bases). CDR3 length: 15 residues. Germline-derived CDR1 and CDR2 are SGDLS and YYNGEE. Trimming cost V 0 bases and J 0 bases, with 10 bases left between them. In nucleotides, the CDR3 is TGTGCCAGCAGCGTAGGGACTTCGAGCTCCTACGAGCAGTACTTC. Protein sequence: CASSVGTSSSYEQYF.

This clonotype was recorded at least ten times. CDR3 amino acids: CSVAPETTNTEAFF. For the CDR3, the DNA is TGCAGCGTTGCGCCGGAGACCACAAACACTGAAGCTTTCTTT. V is TRBV29-1 and J is TRBJ1-1; no clear D gene. Trimming removed 4 bases from V and 2 bases from J, with 14 bases in between. This CDR3 is 14 amino acids long. CDR1 and CDR2 (germline): SQVTM, ANQGSEA.

Remarks on this clonotype: It may be a read error: a sequence one base away is much more abundant. The rearrangement links TRBV29-1 to TRBJ1-1; D remains unclear. The CDR3 runs 14 residues. Looked up from germline, CDR1 is SQVTM and CDR2 is ANQGSEA. Here the CDR3 reads CSVEWAGANTEASF. CDR3 nucleotide sequence: TGCAGCGTTGAATGGGCAGGAGCGAACACTGAAGCTTCCTTT. Full variable domain (remainder filled in from reference TRBV29-1 and TRBJ1-1): SAVISQKPSRDICQRGTSLTIQCQVDSQVTMMFWYRQQPGQSLTLIATANQGSEATYESGFVIDKFPISRPNLTFSTLTVSNMSPEDSSIYLCSVEWAGANTEASFGQGTRLTVV.

The chain employs TRBV29-1 and TRBJ2-7; a weak D match, TRBD2 (5 bases). This CDR3 is built from 10 residues. Trimming pared 8 bases from V and 5 bases from J, leaving 10 bases between. Germline CDR1 reads SQVTM; CDR2 reads ANQGSEA. The chain's CDR3 is CSLGLDEQYF. The CDR3 DNA sequence: TGCAGCTTAGGACTGGACGAGCAGTACTTC.

The chain has TRBV15 and TRBJ2-7; TRBD1 might be the D (5 bases). This CDR3 contains 16 residues. Germline CDR1 and CDR2: LNHNV and YYDKDF (reference sequence). V was cut by 0 bases and J by 3 bases, with 15 bases left in between. The CDR3 region has the DNA TGTGCCACCAGCAGAGATCTTAGGCAGGGAAACTACGAGCAGTACTTC. It translates to CATSRDLRQGNYEQYF.

The genes are TRBV9 and TRBJ2-7; a weak D match, TRBD1 (6 bases). Per the germline V gene, CDR1 is SGDLS and CDR2 is YYNGEE. This CDR3 spans 15 amino acids. V lost 0 bases to trimming and J lost 6 bases, with 16 bases between them. CDR3 sequence (DNA): TGTGCCAGCAGCGTAGAGAGCGCCAGGGGAGCCGAGCAGTACTTC. This encodes CASSVESARGAEQYF. The full variable domain, with the rest looked up from reference TRBV9 and TRBJ2-7, is DSGVTQTPKHLITATGQRVTLRCSPRSGDLSVYWYQQSLDQGLQFLIQYYNGEERAKGNILERFSAQQFPDLHSELNLSSLELGDSALYFCASSVESARGAEQYFGPGTRLTVT.

This clonotype was picked up many times. This rearrangement joins TRBV2 to TRBJ2-2, with D perhaps TRBD1 (6 bases). The V gene's germline CDR1 is SNHLY and CDR2 FYNNEI. Trimming left V 9 bases short and J 5 bases short, with 13 bases between. CDR3 length: 13 residues. In DNA, the CDR3 is TGTGCCAGATCAACAGGGTTGACCGGGGAGCTGTTTTTT. Encoded protein: CARSTGLTGELFF.

J is TRBJ2-7 and V is TRBV29-1, with 12 bases matching TRBD1. This CDR3 contains 14 residues. Trimming took 2 bases from V and 6 from J; bases not matched to a gene: 5. Germline loops: CDR1 SQVTM, CDR2 ANQGSEA. CDR3 DNA sequence: TGCAGCGTTGAACCGGGACAGGGGGCTGGCGAGCAGTACTTC. This sequence encodes CSVEPGQGAGEQYF.

The chain couples TRBV12-3 or TRBV12-4 to TRBJ1-2; weak D call: TRBD1 (6 bases). Trimming took off 2 bases at V and 5 bases at J, with 15 bases between the two ends. This CDR3 contains 15 residues. DNA for the CDR3: TGTGCCAGCAGTTTATATGCCCGGGGGCGTTATGGCTACACCTTC. It translates to CASSLYARGRYGYTF.

This clonotype was seen just once. The V and J genes are TRBV7-3 and TRBJ2-3, with 7 bases fitting TRBD1. The germline gives CDR1 SGHTA, CDR2 FQGTGA. V shed 0 bases and J 5 bases; nucleotides not matched to a gene: 5. The CDR3 has 15 residues. CDR3 in DNA: TGTGCCAGCAGCTTAACAGGGGGCGGAATAGATACGCAGTATTTT. It specifies CASSLTGGGIDTQYF.

The chain has TRBV7-9 and TRBJ1-3, with unresolved D. Between the trimmed V and J ends, which lost 8 bases and 3 bases, there was a span of 20 bases. The germline V gene has CDR1 SEHNR and CDR2 FQNEAQ (reference sequence). This CDR3 contains 16 residues. CDR3 coding DNA: TGTGCCAGCGGAGCGGGAGAAATTACGGTTGGAAACACCATATATTTT. It specifies CASGAGEITVGNTIYF.

The CDR3 sequence: CSPWGQTNTEAFF. In DNA, the CDR3 is TGCAGCCCTTGGGGACAGACCAACACTGAAGCTTTCTTT. The V gene is TRBV29-1, the J gene TRBJ1-1, with TRBD1 matching over 7 bases. CDR3 length equals 13 residues. V lost 8 bases to trimming and J lost 2 bases; unmatched junction nucleotides: 8. From germline, CDR1 is SQVTM and CDR2 ANQGSEA.

In this sample, this clonotype turned up a few times. This chain joins TRBV4-1 and TRBJ1-2; TRBD1 matches at 8 bases. The CDR3 spans 15 residues. The trim removed 0 bases at V and 7 bases at J, leaving 7 bases unmatched. The V gene's germline CDR1 is MGHRA and CDR2 YSYEKL. CDR3 sequence reads: CASSQDRTGIGGYTF. CDR3 nucleotide sequence: TGCGCCAGCAGCCAAGATAGGACAGGGATCGGTGGCTACACCTTC.

In its sample, this clonotype was seen a few times. The V gene is TRBV5-4, the J gene TRBJ1-2; a possible D gene is TRBD1 (6 bases). V was cut by 2 bases and J by 11 bases, with 13 bases left in between. There are 12 residues in the CDR3. CDR1 and CDR2 (germline): SGHNT, YYREEE (reference sequence). This CDR3 is CASSLQGSLYTF. Here the CDR3 DNA reads TGTGCCAGCAGCTTACAGGGTTCTTTGTACACCTTC.

A word on this clonotype: Since no conserved phenylalanine or tryptophan closes the CDR3, a read error is the likely cause. V gene TRBV7-9 combines with J gene TRBJ2-5, with no clear D. V lost 8 bases, J lost 1 base, and 14 bases lay in between. CDR1 is SEHNR and CDR2 is FQNEAQ in the germline V gene (reference sequence). CDR3 length equals 14 residues. The CDR3 coding sequence is TGTGCCAGCCACAAAGTCGAGGTCCAAGAGACCCAGTACTCC. Its translation is CASHKVEVQETQYS.

The chain is built from TRBV11-1 and TRBJ1-1; 8 nucleotides agree with TRBD1. The ends lost 11 bases at V and 4 bases at J; junction bases unmatched: 9. This CDR3 is built from 13 residues. CDR1 and CDR2 (germline): SGHAT, FQDESV (reference sequence). The CDR3 DNA reads as TGTGCCTGGAGGGAAGGACAGGGCACTGAAGCTTTCTTT. It encodes CAWREGQGTEAFF.

J is TRBJ1-1 and V is TRBV6-4; D is undetermined. The V and J ends lost 6 bases and 8 bases respectively, with 13 bases between them. CDR1 and CDR2 (germline): MRHNA, SNTAGT. CDR3 length equals 12 residues. The CDR3 nucleotides read TGTGCCAGCAGCCAACTACAAGGAGAAGCTTTCTTT. This encodes CASSQLQGEAFF.

The chain joins TRBV7-3 to TRBJ1-3, with D unresolved. This CDR3 spans 15 amino acids. CDR1 and CDR2 from the germline V gene are SGHTA and FQGTGA. Trimming took 5 bases from V and 2 from J, leaving 13 bases between them. The CDR3 here is CASSHGGSTGNTIYF. Written as DNA, the CDR3 is TGTGCCAGCAGCCATGGTGGGAGTACTGGAAACACCATATATTTT.